This TCR beta chain was captured in a study of blood T cells in healthy people across ages (dated by TCRdb to about 2015). About the investigation overall: In model experiments, template switching captured roughly one uniquely barcoded TCR beta cDNA molecule for every two T cells. Using deep sequencing normalized with unique cDNA molecular identifiers, the study measured how TCR beta repertoire diversity changes with age. Donors were grouped into four age groups: young (average 16 years), middle-aged (39), aged (approximately 67) and long-lived (approximately 75). To avoid experimental bias, donors of different ages were randomly spread across the sequencing lanes. The study analyzed two additional independent replicas of 1 million unique cDNA reads from the same blood draw for two donors, one aged 18 to 29 and one aged 80 or older.

Summary of the overall study and its limitations: Observed TCR beta diversity correlated strongly with the percentage of naive T cells measured by flow cytometry. Estimates of total diversity based on one million sequenced T cells were regarded as lower bounds and as underestimates. Because the CMV infection status of the donors was unknown, age-related changes in expanded clonotypes may potentially have been confounded. Bulk unsorted PBMC profiling prevented conclusive comparison of naive and antigen-experienced compartments. As age increased, observed TCR beta diversity per million T cells dropped in a roughly linear way, and a significant reduction was already evident by age approximately 40. Compared with the aged group, the long-lived group had more naive CD4+ T cells, fewer expanded clones and increased TCR diversity, suggesting age selection.

The library was obtained by 5' RACE. TCRdb names Illumina HiSeq 2500 as the instrument used. A second about 7 to 11 cycle PCR used a sample-barcoded 5' primer and a J-beta primer mix. A template-switch 5' adaptor carrying 12 random nucleotides introduced a unique molecular identifier onto each TCR beta cDNA molecule. At least 2.5 million CDR3-containing paired-end reads were obtained from each sample. The Mint cDNA synthesis kit, primed by a TRBC-specific oligonucleotide, was used to synthesize first-strand cDNA from all RNA. Following uracil-DNA glycosylase treatment, all cDNA underwent a first 18-cycle PCR with the universal primers M1SS and BC2_uni_R. The authors' analysis ran thus. For normalization, 1 million high-quality reads, each with a distinct molecular identifier, were randomly selected from each sample. Instead of being binned into consensus sequences, reads with shared molecular identifiers were discarded. MiTCR, set to a Q25 quality threshold and the strictest error-elimination algorithm, was used for CDR3 identification, clonotype clustering and error correction. A nonparametric unseen species model using Euler transformation provided a lower-bound estimate of total TCR beta diversity. TCRdb trimmed the raw reads at Q25, called clones with MiXCR and kept productive beta chains. One record per CDR3 amino acid sequence lists the most common genes and DNA. The V and J calls and clone size are TCRdb's, not the authors'. The sample includes more than 1,400,000 distinct CDR3 sequences, with about 43% observed a single time. The ten largest clones take up 7% to 9.5% of the sample.

This clonotype has more than one count but fewer than ten. Its antigen is currently not known. No much larger clone exists at a distance of one base, and base qualities are not known. The 39 donors, aged roughly 6 to 100 years, were systemically healthy Caucasian individuals from Russia. Each donor gave 8 to 10 milliliters of peripheral blood, drawn into EDTA-treated Vacutainer tubes. PBMCs were isolated by Ficoll-Paque density-gradient centrifugation, with at least 7 million obtained per sample. Trizol reagent was used to extract total RNA from PBMCs, with at least 6 micrograms per sample. Naive CD45RAhigh/CD27high T cell percentages were measured by flow cytometry on a PBMC aliquot from every donor. CDR1 and CDR2 (SGHRS, YFSETQ) derive from the germline V gene. The CDR3 runs 14 residues from the cysteine to the phenylalanine. Only CDR3 DNA remains: 42 bases, in frame from the first base. V is pared back by 0 bases and J by 10 bases, with 11 bases lying between the germline termini.

The sequenced material came from blood. The TCR originated in a woman aged 18-30 years in good health. This chain is built from TRBV5-1 and TRBJ1-6, with the D gene call left open. DNA sequence: TGCGCCAGCAGCTTGGAATATGGTATCTCACCCCTCCACTTT. This codes for CASSLEYGISPLHF.